The 2 T cell receptor beta chains below come from one sample, sequenced in a study of T cell clonality in common variable immunodeficiency. Clones were sequenced by immunoSEQ multiplex PCR, and TCRdb holds only the in-frame ones, with some missing. This repertoire holds over 50,000 clones, and none appear only once. The sequenced sample was peripheral blood mononuclear cells. The origin of the receptors is a person aged 18 to 75 in good health.

This clone has at least ten counts. The read terminates 3 residues before the CDR3 end, so the remaining end is supplied by the germline J gene. The chain carries TRBV29-1 and TRBJ2-7; 7 bases fit TRBD2. The V segment lost 3 bases and the J segment 1 base; nucleotides outside the gene matches: 6. There are 14 residues in the CDR3. The germline V gene encodes CDR1 SQVTM and CDR2 ANQGSEA. CDR3 amino acids: CSVETGEGSYEQYF. CDR3 DNA (partial): TGCAGCGTTGAGACGGGGGAGGGGTCCTACGAG.

Many counts were recorded for this clone. The read terminates 3 residues ahead of where the CDR3 ends, so the germline J gene completes it. V and J are TRBV6-2 or TRBV6-3 and TRBJ2-3, with 9 bases matching TRBD2. The CDR3 runs 17 residues. From germline, CDR1 is MNHEY and CDR2 SVGEGT. The trim removed 0 bases at V and 0 bases at J, leaving 4 bases unmatched. CDR3 region: CASSYSAGGSSTDTQYF. The part of the CDR3 DNA that was read is TGTGCCAGCAGTTACTCCGCGGGAGGGAGTAGCACAGATACG.